This T cell receptor beta chain was observed in a study of response to subunit inactivated influenza vaccine. Concerning this clonotype itself: Its target is not known.

TCRdb reanalysed the RT-PCR reads using MiXCR and keeps one entry per CDR3 protein. The sample holds hundreds of thousands of distinct CDR3 sequences, over 9.5% seen once. V was clipped by 1 base and J by 5 bases, with 21 bases between them. Germline V gene lookup returns CDR1 LNHNV and CDR2 YYDKDF (reference sequence). The CDR3 sequence is 18 residues long. Whole-study results and caveats: Each seasonal flu vaccination may recruit only limited new T cells, authors suggested.

V usage is TRBV15 and J usage is TRBJ2-1, with D perhaps matching TRBD2 (7 bases). Sequencing was performed on PBMCs from blood, taken on the day of vaccination. The TCR comes from a man in his forties or fifties who received an inactivated influenza vaccine. CDR3 bases: TGTGCCACCAGCAGAGGATGGGGGGGGCGTTCGGAGAACAATGAGCAGTTCTTC. Amino acid sequence: CATSRGWGGRSENNEQFF.